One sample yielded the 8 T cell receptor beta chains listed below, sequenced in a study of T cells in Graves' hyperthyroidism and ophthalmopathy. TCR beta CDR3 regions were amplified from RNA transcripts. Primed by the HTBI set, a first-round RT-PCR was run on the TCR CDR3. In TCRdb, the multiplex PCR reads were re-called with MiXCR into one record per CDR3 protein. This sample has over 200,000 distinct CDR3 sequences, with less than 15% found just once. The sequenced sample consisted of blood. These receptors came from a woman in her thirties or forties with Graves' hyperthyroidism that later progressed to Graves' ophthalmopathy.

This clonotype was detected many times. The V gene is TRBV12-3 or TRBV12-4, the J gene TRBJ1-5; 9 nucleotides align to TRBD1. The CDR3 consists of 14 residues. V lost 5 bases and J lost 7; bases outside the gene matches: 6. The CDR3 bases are TGTGCCAGCAGTACCACAGGGGGCCGGCAGCCCCAGCATTTT. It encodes CASSTTGGRQPQHF.

CDR3 protein: CASSVDGSLDEQYF. In DNA form, the CDR3 reads TGTGCCAGCAGCGTAGACGGGAGCCTCGACGAGCAGTACTTC. This sequence joins TRBV9 and TRBJ2-7, with D tentatively TRBD2 (6 bases). The CDR3 is 14 amino acids. V was shortened by 0 bases and J by 5 bases, with 12 bases between the two germline ends. Germline lookup yields CDR1 SGDLS and CDR2 YYNGEE.

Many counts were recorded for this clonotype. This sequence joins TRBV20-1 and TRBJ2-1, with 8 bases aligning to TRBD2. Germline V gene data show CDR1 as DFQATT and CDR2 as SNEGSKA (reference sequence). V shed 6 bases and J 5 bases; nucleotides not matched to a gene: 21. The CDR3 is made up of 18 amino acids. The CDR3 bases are TGCAGTGCCCCGAGGCCTTATGGGGGACTAGGCATCCACAATGAGCAGTTCTTC. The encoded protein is CSAPRPYGGLGIHNEQFF.

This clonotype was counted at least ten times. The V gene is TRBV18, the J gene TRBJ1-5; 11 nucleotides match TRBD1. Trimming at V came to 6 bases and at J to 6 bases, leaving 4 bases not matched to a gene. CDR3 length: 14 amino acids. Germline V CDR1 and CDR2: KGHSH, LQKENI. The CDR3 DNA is TGTGCCAGCTCGCGGGACAGGGGGGGTCAGCCCCAGCATTTT. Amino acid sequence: CASSRDRGGQPQHF.

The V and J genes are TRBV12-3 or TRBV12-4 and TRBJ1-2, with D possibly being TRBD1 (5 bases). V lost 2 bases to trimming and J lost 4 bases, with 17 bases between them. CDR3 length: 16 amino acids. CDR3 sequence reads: CASSLNIEGPIYGYTF. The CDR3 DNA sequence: TGTGCCAGCAGTTTAAATATTGAGGGGCCGATCTATGGCTACACCTTC.

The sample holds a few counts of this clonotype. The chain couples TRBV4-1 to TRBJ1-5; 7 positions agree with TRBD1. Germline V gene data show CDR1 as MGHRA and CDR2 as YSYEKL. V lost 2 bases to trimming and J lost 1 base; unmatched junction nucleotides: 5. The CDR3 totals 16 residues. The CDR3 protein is CASSQPRQGSNQPQHF. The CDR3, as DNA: TGCGCCAGCAGCCAACCTCGACAGGGAAGCAATCAGCCCCAGCATTTT.

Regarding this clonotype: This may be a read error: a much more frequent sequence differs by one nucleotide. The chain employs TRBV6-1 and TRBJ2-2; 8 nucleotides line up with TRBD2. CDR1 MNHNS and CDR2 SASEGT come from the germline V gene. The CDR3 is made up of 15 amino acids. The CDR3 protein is CAGSRGGGPSGELFF. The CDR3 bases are TGTGCCGGCAGTCGGGGGGGCGGGCCATCCGGGGAGCTGTTTTTT.

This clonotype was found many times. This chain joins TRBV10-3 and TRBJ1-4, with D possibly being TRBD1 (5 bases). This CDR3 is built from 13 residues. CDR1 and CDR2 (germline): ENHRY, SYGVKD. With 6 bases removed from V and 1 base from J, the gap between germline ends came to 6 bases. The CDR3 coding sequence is TGTGCCATCAGGGGGGGAACTAATGAAAAACTGTTTTTT. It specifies CAIRGGTNEKLFF.